The 31 T cell receptor beta chains below come from one sample, sequenced in a study of blood T cells in healthy people across ages. For the second PCR, which ran for about 7 to 11 cycles, a sample-barcoded 5' primer and a J-beta primer mix were used. In TCRdb, the 5' RACE reads were re-called with MiXCR into one record per CDR3 protein. The repertoire includes over a million distinct CDR3 sequences, approximately 39% of them detected once, and 4% sits in the top ten. Sequences were obtained from blood. The receptors here all came from a woman younger than 30 in good health.

This clonotype was observed a handful of times. V gene TRBV6-2 or TRBV6-3 combines with J gene TRBJ2-3; perhaps TRBD2 as D (7 bases). There are 13 residues in the CDR3. The V and J ends lost 8 bases and 1 base respectively, with 10 bases between them. CDR1 and CDR2 (germline): MNHEY, SVGEGT. The CDR3 DNA follows: TGTGCCAGCGGGGGGGGCGGCACAGATACGCAGTATTTT. Amino acids: CASGGGGTDTQYF.

The V call is TRBV29-1, the J call TRBJ2-5, with a tentative D call TRBD1 (6 bases). The CDR3 is 13 amino acids. V lost 5 bases and J 4 bases, leaving 14 bases between the germline ends. CDR1 and CDR2 from the germline V gene are SQVTM and ANQGSEA. The CDR3 nucleotides are TGCAGCGTTTCCTCACAGGGTACAGAGACCCAGTACTTC. It encodes CSVSSQGTETQYF.

This clonotype was counted a few times. The gene calls are TRBV20-1 and TRBJ2-4; unclear D gene. V was trimmed by 2 bases and J by 4 bases, leaving 9 bases between them. CDR3 length equals 13 residues. The germline gives CDR1 DFQATT, CDR2 SNEGSKA (reference sequence). Here the CDR3 reads CSARLGRKNIQYF. The CDR3 nucleotides are TGCAGTGCTAGATTGGGCCGGAAAAACATTCAGTACTTC.

The chain recombines TRBV5-1 with TRBJ2-7; 8 nucleotides match TRBD1. Germline loops: CDR1 SGHRS, CDR2 YFSETQ. The trim removed 3 bases at V and 3 bases at J, leaving 5 bases unmatched. The CDR3 is 14 amino acids. Written as DNA, the CDR3 is TGCGCCAGCAGCTATGGACAGGGCGACTACGAGCAGTACTTC. This translates into CASSYGQGDYEQYF.

The gene calls are TRBV6-1 and TRBJ1-1; D ambiguous. Germline lookup yields CDR1 MNHNS and CDR2 SASEGT. V shed 4 bases and J shed 6 bases, with 12 bases lying between them. The CDR3 has 13 residues. The CDR3: CASSGGKGAEAFF. The CDR3 nucleotides read TGTGCCAGCAGTGGCGGGAAAGGAGCTGAAGCTTTCTTT.

The CDR3, as DNA: TGTGCCACCAGTGATCCCCCCCTTTGGGAGCAGTTCTTC. It translates to CATSDPPLWEQFF. The rearrangement uses TRBV24-1 and TRBJ2-1; D is undetermined. The CDR3 spans 13 residues. The germline V gene has CDR1 KGHDR and CDR2 SFDVKD. V lost 3 bases, J lost 10 bases, and 12 bases lay in between.

This chain joins TRBV19 and TRBJ2-3; no firm D call. Germline V gene lookup returns CDR1 LNHDA and CDR2 SQIVND (reference sequence). V was clipped by 5 bases and J by 0 bases, with 18 bases between them. The CDR3 sequence is 17 residues long. CDR3 sequence (DNA): TGTGCCAGTAGTGTAGCTAGGACGCCGCCTAGCACAGATACGCAGTATTTT. Amino acid sequence: CASSVARTPPSTDTQYF.

This clonotype came up a few times. This chain connects TRBV27 to TRBJ2-7; D is possibly TRBD1 or TRBD2 (6 bases each). V lost 3 bases and J 4 bases, leaving 16 bases between the germline ends. Germline CDR1 MNHEY, CDR2 SMNVEV (reference sequence). The CDR3 extends over 15 amino acids. The CDR3 sequence is CASSLVGGFRYEQYF. In DNA, the CDR3 is TGTGCCAGCAGTTTGGTCGGGGGCTTTCGGTACGAGCAGTACTTC.

The chain has TRBV27 and TRBJ1-4; the D gene is possibly TRBD1 (6 bases). The CDR3 spans 16 residues. Germline V gene lookup returns CDR1 MNHEY and CDR2 SMNVEV (reference sequence). The V and J ends lost 5 bases and 0 bases respectively, with 13 bases between them. The CDR3 spells CASSVIGGPTNEKLFF. The CDR3 region has the DNA TGTGCCAGCAGTGTGATAGGGGGTCCAACTAATGAAAAACTGTTTTTT.

The rearrangement links TRBV12-3 or TRBV12-4 to TRBJ2-1; possibly TRBD1 or TRBD2 for D (5 bases each). Trimming took off 7 bases at V and 8 bases at J, with 15 bases between the two ends. The CDR3 runs 13 residues. The chain's CDR3 is CASTPTAADEQFF. CDR3 bases: TGTGCCAGCACCCCGACAGCGGCGGATGAGCAGTTCTTC.

The rearrangement links TRBV10-3 to TRBJ2-7; D possibly corresponds to TRBD1 (6 bases). The CDR3 has 11 amino acids. Trimming removed 11 bases from V and 5 bases from J, with 13 bases in between. CDR1 is ENHRY and CDR2 is SYGVKD in the germline V gene. CDR3 nucleotide sequence: TGTGCCGCAGGACAGTTCAACGAGCAGTACTTC. It codes for CAAGQFNEQYF.

V gene TRBV7-2 combines with J gene TRBJ2-2; no firm D call. This CDR3 is built from 13 residues. Per the germline V gene, CDR1 is SGHTA and CDR2 is FQGNSA. V gave up 2 bases and J gave up 3 bases, with 4 bases separating them. The CDR3 sequence: CASSLIYTGELFF. CDR3 bases: TGTGCCAGCAGCTTAATATACACCGGGGAGCTGTTTTTT.

V gene TRBV20-1 combines with J gene TRBJ1-2, with no clear D. The CDR3 loop spans 13 amino acids. Germline V gene data show CDR1 as DFQATT and CDR2 as SNEGSKA (reference sequence). The V and J ends lost 2 bases and 8 bases respectively, with 15 bases between them. The CDR3 spells CSARIPMASGYTF. The DNA of the CDR3 is TGCAGTGCTAGAATACCAATGGCTTCGGGCTACACCTTC.

J is TRBJ2-7 and V is TRBV11-1; D call uncertain. Germline-derived CDR1 and CDR2 are SGHAT and FQDESV (reference sequence). The CDR3 length is 15 residues. V was cut by 7 bases and J by 0 bases, with 16 bases left in between. As DNA, the CDR3 is TGTGCCAGCACTATTTCCCCGGGTGTCTCCTACGAGCAGTACTTC. It encodes CASTISPGVSYEQYF.

J is TRBJ1-1 and V is TRBV5-6; D is uncertain. Per germline, CDR1 SGHDT and CDR2 YYEEEE. Trimming took off 4 bases at V and 5 bases at J, with 12 bases between the two ends. This CDR3 has 13 amino acids. The CDR3 region is CASSNALWTEAFF. The CDR3 DNA follows: TGTGCCAGCAGCAACGCTCTCTGGACTGAAGCTTTCTTT. The complete variable domain, with remaining parts taken from reference TRBV5-6 and TRBJ1-1, reads DAGVTQSPTHLIKTRGQQVTLRCSPKSGHDTVSWYQQALGQGPQFIFQYYEEEERQRGNFPDRFSGHQFPNYSSELNVNALLLGDSALYLCASSNALWTEAFFGQGTRLTVV.

This clonotype has more than one count but fewer than ten. This chain connects TRBV9 to TRBJ2-7, with TRBD2 as a possible D gene (5 bases). Germline CDR1 is SGDLS and CDR2 is YYNGEE. V was trimmed by 2 bases and J by 2 bases, leaving 14 bases between them. The CDR3 runs to 15 residues. The CDR3 is CASSVGHGRAYEQYF. The CDR3 nucleotides read TGTGCCAGCAGCGTCGGGCATGGGCGGGCCTACGAGCAGTACTTC.

The chain couples TRBV7-2 to TRBJ1-3, with a possible D match to TRBD1 (5 bases). CDR1 and CDR2 (germline): SGHTA, FQGNSA. The length of the CDR3 is 13 residues. The V end lost 6 bases, the J end lost 4 bases, and 10 bases lay between the germline ends. The CDR3 coding sequence is TGTGCCAGCAGAGACAGTGGGGGAAACACCATATATTTT. It specifies CASRDSGGNTIYF.

CDR3 protein: CASSSYTQETQYF. CDR3 bases: TGCGCCAGCAGCTCCTACACACAAGAGACCCAGTACTTC. The V gene is TRBV5-1, the J gene TRBJ2-5; D is undetermined. The CDR3 has 13 amino acids. Per the germline V gene, CDR1 is SGHRS and CDR2 is YFSETQ. Trimming stripped 3 bases from V and 2 bases from J, with 8 bases between.

This clonotype has a handful of counts. The chain has TRBV4-1 and TRBJ2-3; 12 bases are shared with TRBD2. From germline, CDR1 is MGHRA and CDR2 YSYEKL. This CDR3 has 16 amino acids. Trimming removed 3 bases from V and 2 bases from J; junction bases left unmatched: 3. Here the CDR3 reads CASSQRTSGITDTQYF. CDR3 nucleotide sequence: TGCGCCAGCAGCCAGAGGACTAGCGGGATCACAGATACGCAGTATTTT.

This clonotype was found many times. This chain connects TRBV10-3 to TRBJ1-1; 8 bases line up with TRBD1. Germline V lookup: CDR1 ENHRY, CDR2 SYGVKD. The CDR3 runs 16 residues. V was clipped by 4 bases and J by 3 bases; unmatched bases: 10. The CDR3 protein is CAISASGGGLYTEAFF. The DNA of the CDR3 is TGTGCCATCAGTGCTTCAGGGGGCGGGCTGTACACTGAAGCTTTCTTT.

The V gene is TRBV6-5, the J gene TRBJ2-5; D gene ambiguous. This CDR3 has 12 amino acids. Germline lookup yields CDR1 MNHEY and CDR2 SVGAGI. V lost 2 bases and J lost 5, with 6 bases in between. The DNA of the CDR3 is TGTGCCAGCAGTTACGGGTCGGAGACCCAGTACTTC. It specifies CASSYGSETQYF.

The chain has TRBV7-9 and TRBJ2-1; D is unclear. V lost 4 bases and J 3 bases, leaving 10 bases between the germline ends. This CDR3 is built from 14 residues. Per germline, CDR1 SEHNR and CDR2 FQNEAQ (reference sequence). The CDR3 bases are TGTGCCAGCAGCTCGAACGCGAACTACAATGAGCAGTTCTTC. Its translation is CASSSNANYNEQFF.

The chain links TRBV6-2 or TRBV6-3 to TRBJ2-7, with TRBD1 as a possible D gene (6 bases). The CDR3 consists of 16 residues. Per germline, CDR1 MNHEY and CDR2 SVGEGT. The germline V and J ends were trimmed by 0 bases and 1 base, with 13 bases remaining between them. The DNA of the CDR3 is TGTGCCAGCAGTTACTCGACGCCAGGGGTGTCCTACGAGCAGTACTTC. Amino acid sequence: CASSYSTPGVSYEQYF.

The chain links TRBV4-2 to TRBJ2-7; 11 nucleotides agree with TRBD2. V lost 0 bases, J lost 0 bases, and 4 bases stayed unmatched. Per germline, CDR1 LGHNA and CDR2 YNFKEQ. The CDR3 consists of 17 residues. CDR3 sequence: CASSQEAGTSGSYEQYF. As DNA, the CDR3 is TGTGCCAGCAGCCAAGAGGCCGGGACTAGCGGCTCCTACGAGCAGTACTTC.

The chain combines TRBV7-2 with TRBJ2-7; D possibly corresponds to TRBD1 (6 bases). TRBJ2-4 matches the DNA end more closely, so the J call is doubtful. Germline V lookup: CDR1 SGHTA, CDR2 FQGNSA. This CDR3 has 17 amino acids. This CDR3 reads CASSLRVLDSLKNIQYF. Written as DNA, the CDR3 is TGTGCCAGCAGCTTAAGGGTCCTGGACAGCTTAAAAAACATTCAGTACTTC.

This clonotype has a handful of counts. Here the CDR3 DNA reads TGTGCCGGTAGTAGAGGAGGAGGGGTAGGAGCCTACGAGCAGTACTTC. Its translation: CAGSRGGGVGAYEQYF. The chain joins TRBV2 to TRBJ2-7; tentative D call: TRBD2 (6 bases). The V gene lost 11 bases and the J gene lost 2 bases, with 25 bases spanning the gap. The CDR3 has 16 residues. Germline V gene sequence: CDR1 SNHLY, CDR2 FYNNEI. Filled out from reference TRBV2 and TRBJ2-7, the complete variable domain reads EPEVTQTPSHQVTQMGQEVILRCVPISNHLYFYWYRQILGQKVEFLVSFYNNEISEKSEIFDDQFSVERPDGSNFTLKIRSTKLEDSAMYFCAGSRGGGVGAYEQYFGPGTRLTVT.

The DNA for the CDR3 is TGTGCCAGCACCTCGGAAGGGGCTGCTCCCCTCCACTTT. This sequence encodes CASTSEGAAPLHF. The rearrangement joins TRBV6-5 to TRBJ1-6, with D tentatively TRBD1 (5 bases). Trimming cost V 7 bases and J 13 bases, with 17 bases left between them. The CDR3 extends over 13 amino acids. Germline loops: CDR1 MNHEY, CDR2 SVGAGI.

In its sample, this clonotype was seen a few times. V gene TRBV3-1 combines with J gene TRBJ1-1; D gene unclear. From germline, CDR1 is LGHDT and CDR2 YNNKEL (reference sequence). This CDR3 has 12 residues. The V end lost 6 bases, the J end lost 2 bases, and 7 bases lay between the germline ends. CDR3 region: CASSRSNTEAFF. The CDR3 DNA sequence: TGTGCCAGCAGTCGGAGTAACACTGAAGCTTTCTTT.

CDR3 bases: TGTGCCAGCAGCCAAGAGGGCTCCTTCTCCTACGAGCAGTTCTTC. Translating it yields CASSQEGSFSYEQFF. The chain employs TRBV4-2 and TRBJ2-1; D gene ambiguous. This CDR3 has 15 residues. Trimming took 0 bases from V and 10 from J, leaving 16 bases between them. Germline V gives CDR1 LGHNA, CDR2 YNFKEQ.

To note about this clonotype: At one end the junction does not follow the germline gene, possibly because of a read error. The rearrangement joins TRBV10-3 to TRBJ2-3, with 7 positions matching TRBD2. Germline CDR1 is ENHRY and CDR2 is SYGVKD. This CDR3 spans 16 amino acids. For the CDR3, the DNA is TGTGCCATCATTGAGTCGAGCGGGGACTCGGGAGATACGCAGTATTTT. This gives the protein CAIIESSGDSGDTQYF.

The chain joins TRBV3-1 to TRBJ2-1, with 7 nucleotides matching TRBD2. The germline gives CDR1 LGHDT, CDR2 YNNKEL (reference sequence). The trim removed 7 bases at V and 1 base at J, leaving 13 bases unmatched. This CDR3 spans 17 amino acids. The CDR3 is CASNPLRAGLSYNEQFF. CDR3 nucleotide sequence: TGTGCCAGCAACCCCTTGAGAGCGGGGCTTTCCTACAATGAGCAGTTCTTC.